These 24 T cell receptor beta chains were sequenced from one sample in a study of blood T cell repertoires in COVID-19. Repertoires were generated with immunoSEQ multiplex PCR, while TCRdb's copy carries only in-frame clones and drops some. The sample shows a few hundred thousand clones, 86% of them seen only once. Source material: PBMCs or T cells enriched from blood (not recorded which). The receptor source for this set is a woman between 18 and 29 years old who had recovered from COVID-19.

The chain links TRBV14 to TRBJ2-5; 12 nucleotides align to TRBD2. This CDR3 has 22 amino acids. Germline V lookup: CDR1 SGHDN, CDR2 FVKESK. V trimming: 0 bases; J trimming: 2 bases; junction bases outside the gene matches: 19. Written as DNA, the CDR3 is TGTGCCAGCAGCCAAGATGCCCAACTAGCGGGGGGAACACTTCCAGCACAAGAGACCCAGTACTTC. Protein: CASSQDAQLAGGTLPAQETQYF.

This clone appeared once. CDR3 amino acids: CASSLTGEGGTEAFF. CDR3 nucleotides: TGCGCCAGCAGCTTGACTGGGGAGGGCGGGACTGAAGCTTTCTTT. The rearrangement uses TRBV5-1 and TRBJ1-1; D gene unclear. V was trimmed by 1 base and J by 5 bases, leaving 15 bases between them. This CDR3 has 15 amino acids. Germline V gene sequence: CDR1 SGHRS, CDR2 YFSETQ.

This clone has a handful of counts. The J gene is TRBJ2-3, the V gene TRBV30; D gene ambiguous. The CDR3 is 13 amino acids. CDR1 and CDR2 from the germline V gene are GTSNPN and SVGIG (reference sequence). V lost 3 bases and J 3 bases, leaving 10 bases between the germline ends. The CDR3 loop reads CAWSGISTDTQYF. CDR3 coding DNA: TGTGCCTGGAGCGGTATCTCAACAGATACGCAGTATTTT.

V and J are TRBV5-1 and TRBJ1-2; 9 positions agree with TRBD1. The length of the CDR3 is 12 residues. CDR1 is SGHRS and CDR2 is YFSETQ in the germline V gene. V was clipped by 4 bases and J by 6 bases; unmatched bases: 1. CDR3 bases: TGCGCCAGCAGCCGGACAGGGGATGGCTACACCTTC. It specifies CASSRTGDGYTF.

This chain uses TRBV27 with TRBJ1-5; D gene uncertain. CDR1 is MNHEY and CDR2 is SMNVEV in the germline V gene (reference sequence). V gave up 3 bases and J gave up 5 bases, with 11 bases separating them. There are 14 residues in the CDR3. The CDR3 bases are TGTGCCAGCAGTTTGGGCGGGGAGGATCAGCCCCAGCATTTT. Translated: CASSLGGEDQPQHF.

The CDR3 sequence is CATSDGTSGGAWNTGELFF. The CDR3 bases are TGTGCCACCAGTGATGGGACTAGCGGGGGGGCGTGGAACACCGGGGAGCTGTTTTTT. The V gene is TRBV24-1, the J gene TRBJ2-2, with 16 bases lining up with TRBD2. The CDR3 length is 19 residues. V gave up 3 bases and J gave up 1 base; unmatched junction bases: 4. Germline assignment: CDR1 KGHDR and CDR2 SFDVKD.

This chain joins TRBV18 and TRBJ1-5, with TRBD1 identical over 8 bases. Germline loops: CDR1 KGHSH, CDR2 LQKENI. The CDR3 runs 15 residues. The junction had 2 bases not matched to a gene; V was cut back by 3 bases and J by 1 base. CDR3: CASSPGTGSNQPQHF. The DNA of the CDR3 is TGTGCCAGCTCACCCGGGACAGGAAGCAATCAGCCCCAGCATTTT.

V usage is TRBV15 and J usage is TRBJ2-3; the D gene is possibly TRBD2 (6 bases). The CDR3 sequence is 13 residues long. V was shortened by 0 bases and J by 14 bases, with 15 bases between the two germline ends. CDR1 and CDR2 (germline): LNHNV, YYDKDF (reference sequence). The CDR3 loop is CATSRDSEGRGYF. CDR3 nucleotide sequence: TGTGCCACCAGCAGAGATTCGGAGGGAAGGGGGTATTTT.

The chain recombines TRBV28 with TRBJ2-1; D is uncertain. The CDR3 runs to 15 residues. V was trimmed by 4 bases and J by 0 bases, leaving 10 bases between them. Germline lookup yields CDR1 MDHEN and CDR2 SYDVKM. This chain's CDR3 is CASSSPLSSYNEQFF. The CDR3 DNA reads as TGTGCCAGCAGTTCACCCCTAAGCTCCTACAATGAGCAGTTCTTC.

The chain recombines TRBV10-3 with TRBJ1-2; a possible D gene is TRBD1 (5 bases). V lost 5 bases and J lost 8, with 24 bases in between. The germline V gene has CDR1 ENHRY and CDR2 SYGVKD. This CDR3 contains 16 residues. DNA for the CDR3: TGTGCCATCAGTTCCCCTTCCTTATCCAGGGCGGAGGGCTACACCTTC. Its translation: CAISSPSLSRAEGYTF.

The V gene is TRBV6-5, the J gene TRBJ1-4; D gene uncertain. CDR1 is MNHEY, CDR2 SVGAGI, per germline. Trimming cost V 2 bases and J 8 bases, with 6 bases left between them. This CDR3 contains 12 residues. The CDR3 DNA reads TGTGCCAGCAGTTACGGAGGGGAAAAACTGTTTTTT. Residues: CASSYGGEKLFF.

The chain couples TRBV5-1 to TRBJ2-3, with 8 nucleotides matching TRBD2. V lost 0 bases, J lost 4 bases, and 1 base stayed unmatched. The CDR3 totals 14 residues. The germline V gene has CDR1 SGHRS and CDR2 YFSETQ. CDR3 residues: CASSLDGGADTQYF. DNA of the CDR3: TGCGCCAGCAGCTTGGACGGGGGGGCAGATACGCAGTATTTT.

The chain joins TRBV7-9 to TRBJ2-4; 11 positions agree with TRBD2. CDR1 is SEHNR and CDR2 is FQNEAQ in the germline V gene (reference sequence). The CDR3 loop spans 14 amino acids. V was pared by 3 bases and J by 8 bases, with 3 bases of the junction left unmatched. The CDR3 spells CASSFGTSGDIQYF. CDR3 DNA sequence: TGTGCCAGCAGCTTCGGGACTAGCGGAGACATTCAGTACTTC.

The chain uses TRBV5-1 and TRBJ2-5; 9 positions agree with TRBD1. The J segment lost 2 bases and the V segment lost 4 bases, leaving 3 bases of the junction unmatched. Per the germline V gene, CDR1 is SGHRS and CDR2 is YFSETQ. The CDR3 has 14 amino acids. The CDR3 coding sequence is TGCGCCAGCAGCCTTGGGACAGGGCAAGAGACCCAGTACTTC. Amino acid sequence: CASSLGTGQETQYF.

The V and J genes are TRBV3-1 (or the pseudogene TRBV3-2) and TRBJ1-3; 8 nucleotides agree with TRBD1. Germline CDR1 is LGHDT and CDR2 is YNNKEL (reference sequence). The trim removed 6 bases at V and 1 base at J, leaving 5 bases unmatched. This CDR3 has 15 amino acids. The CDR3 loop reads CASRPRTGSGNTIYF. The CDR3 nucleotides are TGTGCCAGCAGACCCCGGACAGGGTCTGGAAACACCATATATTTT.

The chain couples TRBV24-1 to TRBJ2-1; 13 bases fit TRBD2. Germline CDR1 is KGHDR and CDR2 is SFDVKD. The ends lost 9 bases at V and 4 bases at J; junction bases unmatched: 11. The CDR3 is 17 residues long. DNA of the CDR3: TGTGCCACCTCTCCGGGACTAGCGGGGAGGGCATACAATGAGCAGTTCTTC. This translates into CATSPGLAGRAYNEQFF.

The rearrangement links TRBV24-1 to TRBJ2-6; possibly TRBD1 for D (6 bases). The CDR3 covers 14 residues. Per the germline V gene, CDR1 is KGHDR and CDR2 is SFDVKD. The ends were cut back, 10 bases at V and 3 bases at J, with 12 bases in the middle. DNA for the CDR3: TGTGCCACTACAGGGAACGATGGGGCCAACGTCCTGACTTTC. Residues: CATTGNDGANVLTF.

This clone appeared a few times. The chain couples TRBV10-3 to TRBJ1-4; the match to TRBD1 covers 9 bases. V lost 10 bases to trimming and J lost 5 bases; unmatched junction nucleotides: 2. Germline V gene sequence: CDR1 ENHRY, CDR2 SYGVKD. The CDR3 totals 12 residues. The CDR3 bases are TGTGCCACCGGGACAGGGAATGAAAAACTGTTTTTT. Translated: CATGTGNEKLFF.

This clone was recorded many times. The chain employs TRBV28 and TRBJ2-6; perhaps TRBD1 as D (6 bases). Trimming pared 5 bases from V and 6 bases from J, leaving 17 bases between. Germline values: CDR1 MDHEN, CDR2 SYDVKM. The CDR3 spans 16 residues. In DNA form, the CDR3 reads TGTGCCAGCAGTCTGACAGGTAGTGCGGTGGCCAACGTCCTGACTTTC. As protein: CASSLTGSAVANVLTF.

This chain joins TRBV5-1 and TRBJ2-1; 11 bases fit TRBD2. The V gene end was trimmed by 4 bases and the J gene end by 3 bases; junction bases not matched to a gene: 3. This CDR3 spans 15 amino acids. Germline CDR1 is SGHRS and CDR2 is YFSETQ. The CDR3 sequence is CASSLLAGVYNEQFF. CDR3 in DNA: TGCGCCAGCAGCCTACTAGCGGGAGTCTACAATGAGCAGTTCTTC.

This clone was found many times. The chain joins TRBV5-6 to TRBJ2-7; the D gene is possibly TRBD1 (5 bases). CDR1 is SGHDT and CDR2 is YYEEEE in the germline V gene. CDR3 length: 15 amino acids. V lost 1 base, J lost 0 bases, and 11 bases lay in between. CDR3 loop: CASSLRGTVSYEQYF. Here the CDR3 DNA reads TGTGCCAGCAGCTTGAGGGGTACAGTCTCCTACGAGCAGTACTTC. Combining the CDR3 with reference TRBV5-6 and TRBJ2-7 gives the whole variable domain DAGVTQSPTHLIKTRGQQVTLRCSPKSGHDTVSWYQQALGQGPQFIFQYYEEEERQRGNFPDRFSGHQFPNYSSELNVNALLLGDSALYLCASSLRGTVSYEQYFGPGTRLTVT.

The chain combines TRBV2 with TRBJ1-2, with a weak D call TRBD1 (5 bases). CDR1 and CDR2 from the germline V gene are SNHLY and FYNNEI. V lost 5 bases to trimming and J lost 8 bases, with 18 bases between them. This CDR3 has 14 amino acids. DNA of the CDR3: TGTGCCAGCAGTAGAAGTAGGGGTGACAGAGGCTACACCTTC. Protein product: CASSRSRGDRGYTF.

This sequence joins TRBV24-1 and TRBJ1-1, with 7 bases that match TRBD1. With V trimmed by 4 bases and J by 1 base, 5 bases remained unmatched. The V gene's germline CDR1 is KGHDR and CDR2 SFDVKD. This CDR3 contains 15 residues. The CDR3 region has the DNA TGTGCCACCAGTGAGAAACAGGGGAGGAACACTGAAGCTTTCTTT. Its protein product is CATSEKQGRNTEAFF.

V and J are TRBV6-5 and TRBJ1-3, with 8 bases matching TRBD1. Looked up from germline, CDR1 is MNHEY and CDR2 is SVGAGI. V lost 6 bases and J lost 7; bases outside the gene matches: 11. The CDR3 is 15 amino acids. The CDR3 spells CASRPPRTGTNTIYF. As DNA, the CDR3 is TGTGCCAGCAGGCCCCCGAGGACAGGGACCAACACCATATATTTT.